The next 16 T cell receptor beta chains were all read from a single sample in a study of chemoradiotherapy in HPV16-positive cancers (dated by TCRdb to between 2021 and 2022). Library preparation was by the immunoSEQ multiplex PCR assay. As stored in TCRdb, this immuneACCESS dataset retains in-frame rearrangements with V and J assigned. A fraction of the clones does not appear; measured against another copy, unresolved V genes explain less than half of the discrepancy, and the remainder lacks a known reason. In this sample the table shows fewer than 40,000 clones, 88% of which occur a single time. Roughly 4.5% of the sample lies in the top ten. This specimen consisted of blood, obtained from a patient who underwent chemoradiotherapy. These receptors originate from a human donor with HPV-associated anogenital cancer.

V and J are TRBV5-8 and TRBJ2-1; TRBD2 is a possible D gene (6 bases). Germline V gives CDR1 SGHTS, CDR2 YDEGEE. This CDR3 comprises 13 residues. Trimming took 4 bases from V and 14 from J, leaving 19 bases between them. In DNA form, the CDR3 reads TGTGCCAGCAGCCTTCTCGGGGACTCCTTGAAGTTCTTC. Translating it yields CASSLLGDSLKFF.

CDR3 sequence reads: CAISETGRGDGGYTF. The CDR3 DNA is TGTGCCATCAGTGAAACGGGCAGGGGAGACGGTGGCTACACCTTC. The rearrangement links TRBV10-3 to TRBJ1-2, with D perhaps TRBD1 (6 bases). Germline-derived CDR1 and CDR2 are ENHRY and SYGVKD. The ends were cut back, 3 bases at V and 7 bases at J, with 18 bases in the middle. The CDR3 has 15 amino acids.

The chain links TRBV5-8 to TRBJ2-3; 15 positions agree with TRBD2. V dropped 4 bases and J dropped 3; count of bases not matched to a gene: 3. CDR1 and CDR2 from the germline V gene are SGHTS and YDEGEE. The CDR3 contains 16 residues. The CDR3 region has the DNA TGTGCCAGCAGCCCCGGGACTAGCGGGAGGACAGATACGCAGTATTTT. Translating it yields CASSPGTSGRTDTQYF. The full variable domain, in which reference TRBV5-8 and TRBJ2-3 provide the parts outside the CDR3, is EAGVTQSPTHLIKTRGQQATLRCSPISGHTSVYWYQQALGLGLQFLLWYDEGEERNRGNFPPRFSGRQFPNYSSELNVNALELEDSALYLCASSPGTSGRTDTQYFGPGTRLTVL.

The chain has TRBV19 and TRBJ1-5; D call uncertain. Germline values: CDR1 LNHDA, CDR2 SQIVND (reference sequence). The CDR3 extends over 12 amino acids. V lost 5 bases to trimming and J lost 11 bases, with 13 bases between them. The CDR3 sequence: CASSLLGPAQHF. The CDR3 coding sequence is TGTGCCAGTAGTCTCCTCGGCCCGGCCCAGCATTTT. Full variable domain (missing parts from reference TRBV19 and TRBJ1-5): DGGITQSPKYLFRKEGQNVTLSCEQNLNHDAMYWYRQDPGQGLRLIYYSQIVNDFQKGDIAEGYSVSREKKESFPLTVTSAQKNPTAFYLCASSLLGPAQHFGDGTRLSIL.

The chain uses TRBV5-5 and TRBJ2-4; TRBD1 matches 8 bases. The V and J ends lost 0 bases and 6 bases, in that order; junction bases with no gene match: 2. Germline V gene sequence: CDR1 SGHKS, CDR2 YYEKEE (reference sequence). The CDR3 length is 14 residues. CDR3 nucleotide sequence: TGTGCCAGCAGCTTGGAACAGGGGGTAAACATTCAGTACTTC. It codes for CASSLEQGVNIQYF. Using reference TRBV5-5 and TRBJ2-4 for the parts outside the CDR3, the full variable domain is DAGVTQSPTHLIKTRGQQVTLRCSPISGHKSVSWYQQVLGQGPQFIFQYYEKEERGRGNFPDRFSARQFPNYSSELNVNALLLGDSALYLCASSLEQGVNIQYFGAGTRLSVL.

Only one count was recorded for this clone. The CDR3 coding sequence is TGTGCCAGCAGCCCTCAAACGGGACAGGGCTACGAGCAGTACTTC. This encodes CASSPQTGQGYEQYF. The chain combines TRBV9 with TRBJ2-7; 9 bases map to TRBD1. Looked up from germline, CDR1 is SGDLS and CDR2 is YYNGEE. The V segment lost 4 bases and the J segment 3 bases; nucleotides outside the gene matches: 8. This CDR3 is built from 15 residues.

The chain recombines TRBV5-4 with TRBJ1-2, with 9 positions matching TRBD1. CDR1 and CDR2 (germline): SGHNT, YYREEE (reference sequence). V dropped 4 bases and J dropped 2; count of bases not matched to a gene: 6. The CDR3 sequence is 15 residues long. The CDR3 DNA reads TGTGCCAGCAGCCCTAGGGACAGGGCAAACTATGGCTACACCTTC. It encodes CASSPRDRANYGYTF.

This chain links TRBV11-2 with TRBJ1-1; D unresolved. Per germline, CDR1 SGHAT and CDR2 FQNNGV. The CDR3 has 12 amino acids. V lost 1 base and J 5 bases, leaving 5 bases between the germline ends. The CDR3: CASSLGVTEAFF. CDR3 nucleotides: TGTGCCAGCAGCTTAGGGGTAACTGAAGCTTTCTTT.

V is TRBV5-4 and J is TRBJ1-2, with D unclear. With 1 base removed from V and 0 bases from J, the gap between germline ends came to 16 bases. In germline, CDR1 is SGHNT, CDR2 YYREEE (reference sequence). CDR3 length: 17 residues. The CDR3 DNA reads TGTGCCAGCAGCTTGAATTTGGGCAGGCTAACTAACTATGGCTACACCTTC. Translated: CASSLNLGRLTNYGYTF.

This clone occurred a few times. Distinct nucleotide sequences in the sample also encode this CDR3. The V call is TRBV15, the J call TRBJ2-7, with 10 bases that match TRBD2. The V and J ends lost 0 bases and 1 base, in that order; junction bases with no gene match: 3. Germline V gene lookup returns CDR1 LNHNV and CDR2 YYDKDF (reference sequence). The CDR3 has 16 residues. The CDR3 sequence: CATSRDRGLASYEQYF. DNA for the CDR3: TGTGCCACCAGCAGAGATCGGGGACTAGCGTCCTACGAGCAGTACTTC.

J is TRBJ1-5 and V is TRBV14; D uncertain. Germline CDR1 reads SGHDN; CDR2 reads FVKESK. Deletions cut 0 bases from V and 7 bases from J, with 7 bases between. There are 13 residues in the CDR3. CDR3 sequence reads: CASSQDYHQPQHF. The CDR3 nucleotides are TGTGCCAGCAGCCAAGATTACCACCAGCCCCAGCATTTT. Based on the CDR3 plus reference TRBV14 and TRBJ1-5, the full variable domain is EAGVTQFPSHSVIEKGQTVTLRCDPISGHDNLYWYRRVMGKEIKFLLHFVKESKQDESGMPNNRFLAERTGGTYSTLKVQPAELEDSGVYFCASSQDYHQPQHFGDGTRLSIL.

CDR3 nucleotides: TGTGCCAGTAGCCCAGGCCTATACGAGCAGTACTTC. Its protein is CASSPGLYEQYF. The gene calls are TRBV19 and TRBJ2-7; D unresolved. CDR1 is LNHDA and CDR2 is SQIVND in the germline V gene (reference sequence). The CDR3 is 12 residues long. Trimming stripped 6 bases from V and 4 bases from J, with 10 bases between. The full variable domain, completed using reference TRBV19 and TRBJ2-7, is DGGITQSPKYLFRKEGQNVTLSCEQNLNHDAMYWYRQDPGQGLRLIYYSQIVNDFQKGDIAEGYSVSREKKESFPLTVTSAQKNPTAFYLCASSPGLYEQYFGPGTRLTVT.

This sequence joins TRBV5-1 and TRBJ2-7; D remains ambiguous. The length of the CDR3 is 11 residues. Trimming pared 5 bases from V and 2 bases from J, leaving 5 bases between. Germline V gives CDR1 SGHRS, CDR2 YFSETQ. The CDR3 DNA is TGCGCCAGCAGTTATGCCTACGAGCAGTACTTC. Its protein is CASSYAYEQYF.

CDR3 amino acids: CASSSRGTGNTGELFF. The CDR3, as DNA: TGTGCCAGCAGCTCAAGGGGGACAGGGAACACCGGGGAGCTGTTTTTT. The chain carries TRBV11-2 and TRBJ2-2; 8 bases align to TRBD1. This CDR3 has 16 residues. The V and J ends lost 4 bases and 1 base, in that order; junction bases with no gene match: 5. In germline, CDR1 is SGHAT, CDR2 FQNNGV. Together with reference TRBV11-2 and TRBJ2-2, the CDR3 gives the full variable domain: EAGVAQSPRYKIIEKRQSVAFWCNPISGHATLYWYQQILGQGPKLLIQFQNNGVVDDSQLPKDRFSAERLKGVDSTLKIQPAKLEDSAVYLCASSSRGTGNTGELFFGEGSRLTVL.

The chain is built from TRBV5-4 and TRBJ2-2; 8 bases align to TRBD2. With 4 bases clipped from V and 7 bases from J, the junction kept 6 bases outside the gene matches. CDR3 size: 14 residues. In germline, CDR1 is SGHNT, CDR2 YYREEE (reference sequence). The CDR3 region is CASSPGGPIGELFF. The CDR3 DNA is TGTGCCAGCAGCCCGGGAGGGCCTATCGGGGAGCTGTTTTTT.

The J gene is TRBJ1-1, the V gene TRBV28, with D possibly being TRBD1 (5 bases). V was clipped by 5 bases and J by 8 bases, with 15 bases between them. The CDR3 runs to 13 residues. CDR1 is MDHEN, CDR2 SYDVKM, per germline. In nucleotides, the CDR3 is TGTGCCAGCAGTCCAGGGAGAGTCGCCGAAGCTTTCTTT. It yields the protein CASSPGRVAEAFF.